The 18 T cell receptor beta chains below were found in one sample sequenced in a study of CD8 T cells in ankylosing spondylitis. One entry per CDR3 protein, called by TCRdb with MiXCR from the 5' RACE reads. In the table there are 250,000 to 400,000 distinct CDR3 sequences, roughly 10% of which are singletons. The sequenced sample consisted of blood, either unsorted or a sorted T cell fraction (not recorded which). The receptors stem from a female donor with ankylosing spondylitis or in good health (not recorded which).

The V and J genes are TRBV27 and TRBJ2-4; D remains unclear. V lost 8 bases, J lost 8 bases, and 10 bases lay in between. The CDR3 consists of 11 residues. CDR1 is MNHEY, CDR2 SMNVEV, per germline (reference sequence). CDR3 coding DNA: TGTGCCAGCGGGCCCTCGGACATTCAGTACTTC. This codes for CASGPSDIQYF.

Comments on this clonotype: A much larger clone lies a single base off, so this may be a read error. This sequence joins TRBV20-1 and TRBJ1-2; D call uncertain. The CDR3 is made up of 13 amino acids. Germline V gene data show CDR1 as DFQATT and CDR2 as SNEGSKA (reference sequence). CDR3 sequence (DNA): TGCAGTGCTAGAGATCTTGTGTTCTATGGCGACACCTTC. Amino acids: CSARDLVFYGDTF.

This clonotype showed up many times. A junction end diverges from the germline sequence, so it may reflect a read error. The chain employs TRBV5-6 and TRBJ2-5; D is possibly TRBD1 (5 bases). This CDR3 is built from 11 residues. CDR1 SGHDT and CDR2 YYEEEE come from the germline V gene. This chain's CDR3 is CASSQGEIQYF. DNA of the CDR3: TGTGCCAGCAGCCAGGGTGAGATCCAGTACTTC.

At least ten counts were recorded for this clonotype. V is TRBV7-8 and J is TRBJ2-1; D is undetermined. V was clipped by 0 bases and J by 9 bases, with 3 bases between them. This CDR3 contains 11 residues. The germline CDR1 and CDR2 sequences are SGHVS and FQNEAQ. The CDR3 nucleotides are TGTGCCAGCAGCTTAGCAGTTGAGCAGTTCTTC. It codes for CASSLAVEQFF.

V usage is TRBV19 and J usage is TRBJ1-2; D ambiguous. The germline V gene has CDR1 LNHDA and CDR2 SQIVND (reference sequence). Trimming removed 10 bases at V and 0 bases at J, with 24 bases between. The CDR3 is made up of 17 amino acids. The CDR3 DNA is TGTGCCACCAACGCGAGGCAGATCCCTACTACTAACTATGGCTACACCTTC. Translating it yields CATNARQIPTTNYGYTF.

There are a few counts of this clonotype. This rearrangement joins TRBV6-1 to TRBJ2-5, with 7 nucleotides matching TRBD1. The CDR3 is made up of 17 amino acids. V shed 6 bases, J shed 1 base, and the junction held 14 bases outside the gene matches. Germline CDR1 reads MNHNS; CDR2 reads SASEGT. In DNA form, the CDR3 reads TGTGCCAGCAGCAGACAGGGCAATAAGGGGACCCAAGAGACCCAGTACTTC. It codes for CASSRQGNKGTQETQYF.

The sample holds a few counts of this clonotype. The chain combines TRBV20-1 with TRBJ2-3, with D possibly matching TRBD1 (5 bases). This CDR3 spans 15 amino acids. Per germline, CDR1 DFQATT and CDR2 SNEGSKA (reference sequence). V shed 0 bases and J shed 3 bases, with 13 bases lying between them. The CDR3 sequence is CSARDLLGRTDTQYF. CDR3 DNA sequence: TGCAGTGCTAGAGATCTGCTGGGGCGGACAGATACGCAGTATTTT.

A remark on this clonotype: It may be a read error: a sequence one base away is much more abundant. The gene calls are TRBV6-5 and TRBJ2-1; 7 bases are a match to TRBD2. This CDR3 is 15 amino acids long. Germline V gives CDR1 MNHEY, CDR2 SVGAGI. CDR3 in amino acids: CASSNLAANYNEQVF. The CDR3 DNA sequence: TGTGCCAGCAGTAACCTAGCGGCAAACTACAATGAGCAGGTCTTC.

This clonotype was counted at least ten times. CDR3 residues: CASSHSVGQEEGYGYTF. As DNA, the CDR3 is TGCGCCAGCAGCCATTCCGTCGGACAGGAGGAGGGCTATGGCTACACCTTC. The rearrangement uses TRBV4-1 and TRBJ1-2; 7 positions agree with TRBD1. V shed 3 bases and J 4 bases; nucleotides not matched to a gene: 14. Germline V gene sequence: CDR1 MGHRA, CDR2 YSYEKL. This CDR3 is 17 amino acids long.

This clonotype was counted at least ten times. This chain joins TRBV5-1 and TRBJ2-2, with 7 bases lining up with TRBD1. Unmatched junction bases numbered 9, after V lost 7 bases and J lost 6 bases. Germline CDR1 SGHRS, CDR2 YFSETQ. The CDR3 is 14 amino acids. The CDR3 sequence is CASHSDRQAGELFF. CDR3 bases: TGCGCCAGCCATTCGGACAGGCAGGCCGGGGAGCTGTTTTTT.

This clonotype was recorded at least ten times. The rearrangement uses TRBV7-2 and TRBJ2-7, with 7 bases aligning to TRBD1. The length of the CDR3 is 13 residues. J lost 3 bases, V lost 4 bases, and 3 bases had no gene match. CDR1 is SGHTA and CDR2 is FQGNSA in the germline V gene. The CDR3 DNA sequence: TGTGCCAGCAGCTGGGGACAGTACTACGAGCAGTACTTC. Protein: CASSWGQYYEQYF.

A remark on this clonotype: At one boundary the junction diverges from the germline segment, which might be a read error. The CDR3, as DNA: TGTGCCAGCAGCACGTCGAGCGGGGGCGCAGATACGCCGTATTTT. Residues: CASSTSSGGADTPYF. The rearrangement links TRBV7-2 to TRBJ2-3, with 8 bases matching TRBD2. The V gene's germline CDR1 is SGHTA and CDR2 FQGNSA. The CDR3 covers 15 residues.

Only a few counts were recorded for this clonotype. V gene TRBV30 combines with J gene TRBJ1-5, with D unresolved. Deletions cut 1 base from V and 2 bases from J, with 6 bases between. Germline CDR1 is GTSNPN and CDR2 is SVGIG (reference sequence). CDR3 length: 13 amino acids. Here the CDR3 reads CAWSGDGNQPQHF. The DNA of the CDR3 is TGTGCCTGGAGTGGAGATGGCAATCAGCCCCAGCATTTT.

This clonotype was recorded a few times. The gene calls are TRBV7-2 and TRBJ2-3; 7 bases agree with TRBD2. This CDR3 has 13 residues. Germline V gene data show CDR1 as SGHTA and CDR2 as FQGNSA. Trimming at V came to 6 bases and at J to 7 bases, leaving 7 bases not matched to a gene. CDR3 coding DNA: TGTGCCAGCAGAGGACTAGGGGAATATACGCAGTATTTT. Translation gives CASRGLGEYTQYF.

The table lists this clonotype with many counts. The chain uses TRBV5-1 and TRBJ2-7; a possible D gene is TRBD2 (6 bases). The CDR3 runs 16 residues. Germline CDR1 SGHRS, CDR2 YFSETQ. V shed 4 bases and J shed 2 bases, with 19 bases lying between them. CDR3 nucleotide sequence: TGCGCCAGCAGCCAAATGAAGGGGACTGCGACCTACGAGCAGTACTTC. Translation gives CASSQMKGTATYEQYF.

Comments on this clonotype: With a much larger clone just one base away, this may be a read error. The chain joins TRBV7-2 to TRBJ2-1; D might be TRBD2 (6 bases). In germline, CDR1 is SGHTA, CDR2 FQGNSA. The CDR3 runs 13 residues. Between the trimmed V and J ends, which lost 5 bases and 5 bases, there was a span of 10 bases. The CDR3 coding sequence is TGTACCAGCAGCCGCCCTAGCGACAATGAGCAGTTCTTC. Protein product: CTSSRPSDNEQFF. Variable domain in full (rest from reference TRBV7-2 and TRBJ2-1): GAGVSQSPSNKVTEKGKDVELRCDPISGHTALYWYRQSLGQGLEFLIYFQGNSAPDKSGLPSDRFSAERTGGSVSTLTIQRTQQEDSAVYLCTSSRPSDNEQFFGPGTRLTVL.

This clonotype was observed at least ten times. V is TRBV28 and J is TRBJ2-4, with D unresolved. V lost 2 bases, J lost 2 bases, and 7 bases lay in between. In germline, CDR1 is MDHEN, CDR2 SYDVKM. CDR3 length: 14 amino acids. This chain's CDR3 is CASSLRVPKNIQYF. The CDR3 nucleotides read TGTGCCAGCAGTTTACGAGTACCCAAAAACATTCAGTACTTC.

Note on this clonotype: An end of the junction does not agree with germline; a read error may underlie this. The chain is built from TRBV6-2 or TRBV6-3 and TRBJ2-2; D is perhaps TRBD2 (5 bases). Per germline, CDR1 MNHEY and CDR2 SVGEGT. The CDR3 runs 16 residues. In DNA, the CDR3 is TGTGCCAGCAGTTACCCCAGTGGGCCTAACACCGGGAAGCTGTTTTTT. The encoded protein is CASSYPSGPNTGKLFF.